This entry is about one T cell receptor beta chain. This sample is drawn from a study of blood T cell repertoires in COVID-19. Participants reported their clinical history, and cohort assignment relied on those reports. The germline CDR1 and CDR2 sequences are MNHEY and SVGAGI. CDR3 length: 15 residues. V lost 6 bases to trimming and J lost 2 bases, with 16 bases between them. Per the study methods: Reference gene primer amplification gave estimated nucleated cell counts. Profiled with immunoSEQ multiplex PCR; TCRdb holds only in-frame clones, not every one. V and J calls and clone size are given by that table; D and trimming were obtained from the DNA. The top ten hold approximately 0.65% of the sample, which has around 450,000 clones, about nine tenths seen once.

Sequenced sample: PBMCs or T cells enriched from blood (not recorded which). J is TRBJ1-2 and V is TRBV6-5; D might be TRBD1 (6 bases). The TCR sequence derives from a man between 18 and 35 years old who had recovered from COVID-19. CDR3 bases: TGTGCCAGCAGCCGGTTTTCCGGGACAAACTATGGCTACACCTTC. Its translation is CASSRFSGTNYGYTF.